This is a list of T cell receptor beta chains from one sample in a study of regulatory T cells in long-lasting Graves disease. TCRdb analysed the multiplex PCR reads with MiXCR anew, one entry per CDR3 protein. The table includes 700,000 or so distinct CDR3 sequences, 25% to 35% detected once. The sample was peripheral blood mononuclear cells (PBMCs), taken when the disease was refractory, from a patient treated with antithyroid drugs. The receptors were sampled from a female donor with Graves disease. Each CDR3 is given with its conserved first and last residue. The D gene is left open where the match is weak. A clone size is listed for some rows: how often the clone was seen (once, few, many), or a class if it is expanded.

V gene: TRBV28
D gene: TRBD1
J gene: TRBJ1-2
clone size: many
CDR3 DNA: TGTGCCAGCAGTTCTCCAGGGGGCGCAGGTCCGTATGGCTACACCTTC
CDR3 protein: CASSSPGGAGPYGYTF

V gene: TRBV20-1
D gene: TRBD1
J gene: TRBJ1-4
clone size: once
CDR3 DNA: TGCAGTACCAGGGACAGATTTAATGAAAAACTGTTTTTT
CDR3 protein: CSTRDRFNEKLFF

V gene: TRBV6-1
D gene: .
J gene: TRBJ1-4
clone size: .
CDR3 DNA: TGTGCCGGCAGTAAAACTCAGGGGTCCACTAATGAAAAACTGTTTTTT
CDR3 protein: CAGSKTQGSTNEKLFF

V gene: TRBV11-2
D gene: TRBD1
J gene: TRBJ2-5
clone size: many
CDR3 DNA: TGTGCCAGCAGCCCGACAGGGAACCAAGAGACCCAGTACTTC
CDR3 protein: CASSPTGNQETQYF

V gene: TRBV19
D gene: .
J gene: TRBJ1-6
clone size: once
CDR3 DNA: TGTGCCAGTAGTATAACTTCTGGCTCACCCCTCCACTTT
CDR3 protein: CASSITSGSPLHF

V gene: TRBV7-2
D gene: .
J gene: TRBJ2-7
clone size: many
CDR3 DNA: TGTGCCAGCAGCCCTAAACAGATCTCCTACGAGCAGTACTTC
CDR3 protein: CASSPKQISYEQYF

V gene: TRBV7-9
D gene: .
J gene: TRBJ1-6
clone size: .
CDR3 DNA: TGTGCCAGCAGCGGCTCGGGTGCTGGATCACCCCTCCACTTT
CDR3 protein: CASSGSGAGSPLHF

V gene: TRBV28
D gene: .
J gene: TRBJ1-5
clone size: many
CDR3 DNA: TGTGCCAGCAGTTTACCAGTTACTCATCAGCCCCAGCATTTT
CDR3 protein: CASSLPVTHQPQHF

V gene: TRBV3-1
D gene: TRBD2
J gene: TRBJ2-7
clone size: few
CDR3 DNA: TGTGCCAGCAGCCAACTAGCGGGAGTCTACGAGCAGTACTTC
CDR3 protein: CASSQLAGVYEQYF

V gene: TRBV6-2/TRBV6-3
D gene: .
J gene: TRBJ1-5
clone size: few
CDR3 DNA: TGTGCCAGCAGTTACAGGGCAGGGGATCAGCCCCAGCATTTT
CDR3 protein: CASSYRAGDQPQHF

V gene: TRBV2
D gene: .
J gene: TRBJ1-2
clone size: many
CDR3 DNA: TGTGCCAGCAGTGATAACCCAGTGTCTGGCTACACCTTC
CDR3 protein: CASSDNPVSGYTF

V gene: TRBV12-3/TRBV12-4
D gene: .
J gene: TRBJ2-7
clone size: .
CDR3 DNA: TGTGCCAGCAGTTCGGTCCTTTTGTACGAGCAGTACTTC
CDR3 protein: CASSSVLLYEQYF

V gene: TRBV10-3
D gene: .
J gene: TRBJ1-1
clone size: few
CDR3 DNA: TGTGCCATCAGTGTACAGAAATCGAACACTGAAGCTTTCTTT
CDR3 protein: CAISVQKSNTEAFF

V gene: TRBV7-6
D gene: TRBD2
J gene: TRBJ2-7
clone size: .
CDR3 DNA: TGTGCCAGCAGCTTAGGAGCGGGAGCCCCCTACGAGCAGTACTTC
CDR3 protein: CASSLGAGAPYEQYF

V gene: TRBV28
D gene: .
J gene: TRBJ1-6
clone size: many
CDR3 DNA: TGTGCCAGCAGAACCCAGGGGTGGAATTCACCCCTCCACTTT
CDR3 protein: CASRTQGWNSPLHF

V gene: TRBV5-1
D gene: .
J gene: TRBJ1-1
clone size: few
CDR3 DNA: TGCGCCAGCAGCACAGACCAGGGACGGTTGAACACTGAAGCTTTCTTT
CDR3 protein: CASSTDQGRLNTEAFF

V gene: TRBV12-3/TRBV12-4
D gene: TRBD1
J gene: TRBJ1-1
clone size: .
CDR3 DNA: TGTGCCAGCAGTCGCTCCTCAGGGGGCCAGACTGAAGCTTTCTTT
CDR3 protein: CASSRSSGGQTEAFF

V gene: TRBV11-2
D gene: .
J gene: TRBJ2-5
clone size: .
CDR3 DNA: TGTGCCAGCAGCTTAGGAACCCAGCGGACCCAAGAGACCCAGTACTTC
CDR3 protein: CASSLGTQRTQETQYF

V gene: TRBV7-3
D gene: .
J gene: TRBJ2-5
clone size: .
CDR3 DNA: TGTGCCAGCAGCTCGGGCCCGGGAGTTGGGGAGACCCAGTACTTC
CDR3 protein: CASSSGPGVGETQYF

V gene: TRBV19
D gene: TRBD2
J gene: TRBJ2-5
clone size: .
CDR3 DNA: TGTGCCAGTAGTGTAGGCGGGACTAGCGGACAAGAGACCCAGTACTTC
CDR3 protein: CASSVGGTSGQETQYF

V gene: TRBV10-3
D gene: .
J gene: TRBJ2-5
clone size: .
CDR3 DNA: TGTGCCATCAGTCTAGGAGTCCAAGAGACCCAGTACTTC
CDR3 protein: CAISLGVQETQYF

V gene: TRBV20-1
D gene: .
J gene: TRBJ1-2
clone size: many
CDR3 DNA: TGCAGTGCTAGGGCTCGACGGACCTATGGCTACACCTTC
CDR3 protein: CSARARRTYGYTF

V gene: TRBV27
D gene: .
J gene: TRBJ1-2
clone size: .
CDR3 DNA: TGTGCCAGCAGTTTGAGGGGACATGGCTACACCTTC
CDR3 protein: CASSLRGHGYTF

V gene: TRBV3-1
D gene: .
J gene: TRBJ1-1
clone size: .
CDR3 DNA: TGTGCCAGCAGCCAAGGACCCAGCCTTAGGACTGAAGCTTTCTTT
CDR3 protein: CASSQGPSLRTEAFF

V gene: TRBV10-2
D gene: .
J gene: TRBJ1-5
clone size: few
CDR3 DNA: TGCGCCAGCAGCCCGGACCCTAGGGAACAGCCCCAGCATTTT
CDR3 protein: CASSPDPREQPQHF

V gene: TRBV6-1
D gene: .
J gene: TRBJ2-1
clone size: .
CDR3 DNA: TGTGCCAGCAGTGAAGCGGCGAGACCCCGCAATGAGCAGTTCTTC
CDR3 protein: CASSEAARPRNEQFF

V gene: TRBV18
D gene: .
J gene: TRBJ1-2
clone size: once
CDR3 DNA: TGTGCCAGCTCACCAGAGGAAGGCTATGGCTACACCTTC
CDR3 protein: CASSPEEGYGYTF